The clone carrying this T cell receptor beta chain occurred a few times. This entry comes from a study of OX40 agonist ivuxolimab in advanced cancers. This CDR3 has 19 residues. V dropped 0 bases and J dropped 0; count of bases not matched to a gene: 12. Germline V gives CDR1 SGDLS, CDR2 YYNGEE. Assay: immunoSEQ multiplex PCR; the TCRdb copy retains only in-frame clones and omits some. The sample holds tens of thousands of clones, more than 80% seen once. This sequence joins TRBV9 and TRBJ2-4, with TRBD2 matching over 7 bases. This TCR came from an adult with an advanced solid tumor such as melanoma, head and neck, liver or kidney cancer. Sequencing was performed on CD4+ or CD8+ T cells sorted from blood, taken in a trial of the OX40 agonist ivuxolimab. CDR3 sequence: CASSVGASGGGLAKNIQYF. The DNA for the CDR3 is TGTGCCAGCAGCGTAGGCGCTAGCGGCGGGGGACTAGCCAAAAACATTCAGTACTTC.